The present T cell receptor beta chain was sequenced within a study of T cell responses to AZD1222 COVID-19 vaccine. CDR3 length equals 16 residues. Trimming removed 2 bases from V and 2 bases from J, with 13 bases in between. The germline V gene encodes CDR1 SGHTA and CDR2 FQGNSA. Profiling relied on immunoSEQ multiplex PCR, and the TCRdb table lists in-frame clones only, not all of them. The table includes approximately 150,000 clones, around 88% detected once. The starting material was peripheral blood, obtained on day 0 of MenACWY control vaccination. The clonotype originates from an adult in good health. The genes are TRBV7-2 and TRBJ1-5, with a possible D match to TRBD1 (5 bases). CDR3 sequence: CASSLWGSSGNQPQHF. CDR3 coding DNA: TGTGCCAGCAGCTTATGGGGCTCCTCTGGCAATCAGCCCCAGCATTTT.